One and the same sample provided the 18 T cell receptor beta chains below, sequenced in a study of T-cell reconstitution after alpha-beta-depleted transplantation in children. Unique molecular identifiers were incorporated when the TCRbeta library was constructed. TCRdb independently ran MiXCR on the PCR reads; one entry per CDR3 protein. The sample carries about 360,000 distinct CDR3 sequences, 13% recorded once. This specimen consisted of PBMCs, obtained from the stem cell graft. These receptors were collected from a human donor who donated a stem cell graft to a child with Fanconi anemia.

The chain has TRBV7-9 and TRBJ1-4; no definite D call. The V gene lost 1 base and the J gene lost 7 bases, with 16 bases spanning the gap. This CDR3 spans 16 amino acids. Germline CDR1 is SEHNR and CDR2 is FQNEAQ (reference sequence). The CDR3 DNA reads TGTGCCAGCAGCTTAGACGGTGGACCCGGAGGTGAAAAACTGTTTTTT. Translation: CASSLDGGPGGEKLFF.

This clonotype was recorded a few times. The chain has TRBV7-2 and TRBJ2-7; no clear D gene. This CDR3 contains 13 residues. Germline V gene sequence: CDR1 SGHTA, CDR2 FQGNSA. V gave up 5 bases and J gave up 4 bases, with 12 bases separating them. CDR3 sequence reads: CASSPTPSYEQYV. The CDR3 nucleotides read TGTGCCAGCAGCCCTACCCCTTCGTACGAGCAGTACGTC.

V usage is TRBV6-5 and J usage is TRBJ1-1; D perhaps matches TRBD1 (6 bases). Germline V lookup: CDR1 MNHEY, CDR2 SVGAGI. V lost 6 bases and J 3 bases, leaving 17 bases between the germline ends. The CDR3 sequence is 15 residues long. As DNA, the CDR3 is TGTGCCAGCAGACAGGGTTACGGAGCGGACACTGAAGCTTTCTTT. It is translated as CASRQGYGADTEAFF.

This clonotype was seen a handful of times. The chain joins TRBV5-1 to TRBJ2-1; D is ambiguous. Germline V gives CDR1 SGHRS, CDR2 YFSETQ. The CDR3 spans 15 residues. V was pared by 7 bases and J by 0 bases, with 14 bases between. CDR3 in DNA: TGCGCCAGCTGCGCCGAGCCTAGCTCCTACAATGAGCAGTTCTTC. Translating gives CASCAEPSSYNEQFF.

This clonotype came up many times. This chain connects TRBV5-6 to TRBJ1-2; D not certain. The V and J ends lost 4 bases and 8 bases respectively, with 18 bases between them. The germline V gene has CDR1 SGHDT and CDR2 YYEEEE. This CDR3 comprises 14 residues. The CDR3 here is CASSPNFTPGGYTF. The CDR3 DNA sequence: TGTGCCAGCAGCCCGAACTTCACGCCTGGGGGCTACACCTTC.

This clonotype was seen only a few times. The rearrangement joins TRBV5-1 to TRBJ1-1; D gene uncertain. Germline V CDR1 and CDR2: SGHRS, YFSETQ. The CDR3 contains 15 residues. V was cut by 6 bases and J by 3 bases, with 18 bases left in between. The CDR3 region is CASTANQRADTEAFF. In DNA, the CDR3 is TGCGCCAGCACCGCGAACCAAAGGGCGGACACTGAAGCTTTCTTT.

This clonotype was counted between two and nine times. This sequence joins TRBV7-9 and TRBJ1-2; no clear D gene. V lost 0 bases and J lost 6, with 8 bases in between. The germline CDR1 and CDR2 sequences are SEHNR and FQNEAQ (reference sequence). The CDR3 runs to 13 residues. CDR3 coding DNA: TGTGCCAGCAGCTTAGCGAGGACCGATGGCTACACCTTC. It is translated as CASSLARTDGYTF.

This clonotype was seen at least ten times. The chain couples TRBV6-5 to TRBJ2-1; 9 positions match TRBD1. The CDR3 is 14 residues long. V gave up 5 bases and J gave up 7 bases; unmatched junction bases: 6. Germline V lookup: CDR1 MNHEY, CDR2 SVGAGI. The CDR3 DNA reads TGTGCCAGCAGTCTCCGGGACAGGGTAAATGAGCAGTTCTTC. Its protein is CASSLRDRVNEQFF.

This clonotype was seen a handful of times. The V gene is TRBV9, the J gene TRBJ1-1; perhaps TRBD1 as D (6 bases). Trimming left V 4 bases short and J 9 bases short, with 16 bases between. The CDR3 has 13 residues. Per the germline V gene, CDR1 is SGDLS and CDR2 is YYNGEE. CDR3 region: CASSTNSGVKAFF. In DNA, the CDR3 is TGTGCCAGCAGCACAAACTCAGGGGTGAAAGCTTTCTTT.

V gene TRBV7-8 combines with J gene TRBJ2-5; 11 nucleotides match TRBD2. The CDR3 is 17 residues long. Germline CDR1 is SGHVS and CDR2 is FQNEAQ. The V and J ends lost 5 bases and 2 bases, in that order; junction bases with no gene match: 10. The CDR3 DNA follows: TGTGCCAGCAGCCTCCGACTAGCGGGGACCCTTCAAGAGACCCAGTACTTC. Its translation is CASSLRLAGTLQETQYF. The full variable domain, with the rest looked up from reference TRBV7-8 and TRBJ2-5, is GAGVSQSPRYKVAKRGQDVALRCDPISGHVSLFWYQQALGQGPEFLTYFQNEAQLDKSGLPSDRFFAERPEGSVSTLKIQRTQQEDSAVYLCASSLRLAGTLQETQYFGPGTRLLVL.

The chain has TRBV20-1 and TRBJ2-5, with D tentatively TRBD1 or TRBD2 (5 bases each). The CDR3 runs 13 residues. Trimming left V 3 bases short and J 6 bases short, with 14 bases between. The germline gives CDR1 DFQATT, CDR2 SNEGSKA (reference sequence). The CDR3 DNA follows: TGCAGTGCTAGGCTAACTGAGGGGCAGACCCAGTACTTC. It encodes CSARLTEGQTQYF.

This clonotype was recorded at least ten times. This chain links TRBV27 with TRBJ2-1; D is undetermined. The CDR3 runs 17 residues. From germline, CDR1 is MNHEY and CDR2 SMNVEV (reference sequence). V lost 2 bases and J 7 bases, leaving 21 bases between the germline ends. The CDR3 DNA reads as TGTGCCAGCAGTTTACGGCCTGGGGATAGGTCTTGGAATGAGCAGTTCTTC. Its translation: CASSLRPGDRSWNEQFF.

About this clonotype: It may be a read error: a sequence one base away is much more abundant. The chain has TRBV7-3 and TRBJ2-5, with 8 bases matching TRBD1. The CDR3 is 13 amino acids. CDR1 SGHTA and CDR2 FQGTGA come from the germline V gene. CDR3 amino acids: CASSPDRGETHYF. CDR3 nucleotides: TGTGCCAGCAGCCCCGACAGGGGAGAGACCCACTACTTC. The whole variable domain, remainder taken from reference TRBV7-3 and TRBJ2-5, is GAGVSQTPSNKVTEKGKYVELRCDPISGHTALYWYRQSLGQGPEFLIYFQGTGAADDSGLPNDRFFAVRPEGSVSTLKIQRTERGDSAVYLCASSPDRGETHYFGPGTRLLVL.

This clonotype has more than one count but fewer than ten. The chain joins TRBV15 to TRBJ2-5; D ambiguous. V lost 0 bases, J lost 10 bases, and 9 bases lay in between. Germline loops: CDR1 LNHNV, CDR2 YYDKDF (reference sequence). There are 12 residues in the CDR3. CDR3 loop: CATSRDRTFQYF. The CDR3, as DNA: TGTGCCACCAGCAGAGATCGGACCTTCCAGTACTTC.

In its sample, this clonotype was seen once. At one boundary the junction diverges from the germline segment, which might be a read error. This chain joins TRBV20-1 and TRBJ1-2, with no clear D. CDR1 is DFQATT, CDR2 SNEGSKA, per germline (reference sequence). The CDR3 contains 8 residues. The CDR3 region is CSARLGSF. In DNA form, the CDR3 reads TGCAGTGCCCGCCTGGGCTCCTTC.

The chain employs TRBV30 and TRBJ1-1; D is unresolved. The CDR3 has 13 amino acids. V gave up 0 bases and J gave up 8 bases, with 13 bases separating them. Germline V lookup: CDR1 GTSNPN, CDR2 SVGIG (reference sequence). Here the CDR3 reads CAWSVGNEIEAFF. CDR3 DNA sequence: TGTGCCTGGAGTGTCGGAAACGAGATAGAAGCTTTCTTT.

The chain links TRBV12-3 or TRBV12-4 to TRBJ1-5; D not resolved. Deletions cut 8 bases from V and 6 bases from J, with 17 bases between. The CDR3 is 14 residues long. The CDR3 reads CASASESRAQPQHF. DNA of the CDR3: TGTGCCAGCGCCTCAGAATCGCGGGCTCAGCCCCAGCATTTT.

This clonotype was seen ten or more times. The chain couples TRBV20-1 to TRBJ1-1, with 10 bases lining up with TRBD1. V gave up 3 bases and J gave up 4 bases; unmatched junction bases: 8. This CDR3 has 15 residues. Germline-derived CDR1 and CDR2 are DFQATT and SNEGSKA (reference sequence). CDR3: CSASLGTGVPTEAFF. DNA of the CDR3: TGCAGTGCTAGTCTCGGGACAGGGGTTCCCACTGAAGCTTTCTTT.